One sample yielded the 2 T cell receptor beta chains listed below, sequenced in a study of cytomegalovirus exposure and HLA in healthy donors. Primers included in the PCR were 60 Vbeta and 13 Jbeta primers. Some clones are missing from TCRdb's copy, which holds only in-frame ones; the method was immunoSEQ multiplex PCR. The table shows approximately 170,000 clones, with around 80% occurring only once. The sample consisted of PBMCs. The receptors derive from a woman aged 25 to 39 in good health and CMV-seropositive.

This clone was seen more than once but under ten times. V gene TRBV7-2 combines with J gene TRBJ1-1; D uncertain. This CDR3 has 16 amino acids. Per the germline V gene, CDR1 is SGHTA and CDR2 is FQGNSA. V was clipped by 5 bases and J by 1 base, with 17 bases between them. CDR3: CASSPPARLWNTEAFF. DNA for the CDR3: TGTGCCAGCAGCCCTCCGGCCCGACTGTGGAACACTGAAGCTTTCTTT.

The V gene is TRBV28, the J gene TRBJ1-2; a weak D match, TRBD1 (6 bases). Germline CDR1 reads MDHEN; CDR2 reads SYDVKM. V was shortened by 4 bases and J by 4 bases, with 10 bases between the two germline ends. This CDR3 contains 13 residues. In DNA form, the CDR3 reads TGTGCCAGCAGTTCCTGGACAGTCTATGGCTACACCTTC. Translating it yields CASSSWTVYGYTF.